Listed below are T cell receptor beta chains from one sample, sequenced in a study of T cell therapy after organ transplantation. Assay used: immunoSEQ multiplex PCR; TCRdb lists only in-frame clones, some missing. The sample has 20,000 to 25,000 clones, about four fifths seen once. No antigen has been identified for these receptors. The sequencing used CD8+ T cells from blood, collected after autologous CMV-specific T cell therapy. These TCRs come from a human patient who had received a solid organ transplant and had CMV disease. Some T cells may be supplied by the graft donor. Each CDR3 is given with its conserved first and last residue. Fields, in order: D gene, clone size, J gene, V gene, CDR3 protein, CDR3 DNA. The D gene is left open where the match is weak. Clone size, where shown, is once, few, many, or a class for clones that have expanded.

d_call: -; clone_size: -; j_call: TRBJ1-5; v_call: TRBV23-1; cdr3_aa: CASTCREEGNQPQHF; cdr3_nt: TGCGCCAGCACTTGCCGGGAAGAGGGCAATCAGCCCCAGCATTTT
d_call: -; clone_size: -; j_call: TRBJ1-5; v_call: TRBV9; cdr3_aa: CASSVGDAGGQPQHF; cdr3_nt: TGTGCCAGCAGCGTAGGGGACGCTGGCGGGCAGCCCCAGCATTTT
d_call: TRBD1; clone_size: -; j_call: TRBJ1-1; v_call: TRBV19; cdr3_aa: CASNQRTGGAGTEAFF; cdr3_nt: TGTGCCAGTAATCAACGGACAGGGGGAGCGGGCACTGAAGCTTTCTTT
d_call: TRBD1; clone_size: -; j_call: TRBJ2-7; v_call: TRBV2; cdr3_aa: CASSEPRGQSYEQYF; cdr3_nt: TGTGCCAGCAGTGAGCCCCGGGGACAGAGCTACGAGCAGTACTTC
d_call: -; clone_size: -; j_call: TRBJ1-5; v_call: TRBV6-6; cdr3_aa: CASSYLGDNQPQHF; cdr3_nt: TGTGCCAGCAGTTATTTAGGGGATAATCAGCCCCAGCATTTT
d_call: -; clone_size: once; j_call: TRBJ2-5; v_call: TRBV7-8; cdr3_aa: CASSPKVSGETQYF; cdr3_nt: TGTGCCAGCAGCCCAAAAGTCAGCGGAGAGACCCAGTACTTC
d_call: -; clone_size: few; j_call: TRBJ1-5; v_call: TRBV16; cdr3_aa: CASSQSFEGNQPQHF; cdr3_nt: TGTGCCAGCAGCCAATCCTTTGAGGGCAATCAGCCCCAGCATTTT
d_call: TRBD1; clone_size: -; j_call: TRBJ2-2; v_call: TRBV6-5; cdr3_aa: CASSAGGTGELFF; cdr3_nt: TGTGCCAGCAGCGCAGGGGGCACCGGGGAGCTGTTTTTT
d_call: -; clone_size: -; j_call: TRBJ1-2; v_call: TRBV13; cdr3_aa: CASSLLQSGYTF; cdr3_nt: TGTGCCAGCAGCTTACTCCAGAGTGGCTACACCTTC
d_call: -; clone_size: -; j_call: TRBJ1-3; v_call: TRBV10-3; cdr3_aa: CAISESRDGGNTIYF; cdr3_nt: TGTGCCATCAGTGAGTCCCGAGACGGTGGAAACACCATATATTTT
d_call: -; clone_size: -; j_call: TRBJ2-7; v_call: TRBV11-2; cdr3_aa: CASSLVSGGYEQYF; cdr3_nt: TGTGCCAGCAGCTTAGTGTCCGGGGGATACGAGCAGTACTTC
d_call: -; clone_size: -; j_call: TRBJ2-1; v_call: TRBV6-5; cdr3_aa: CASSYSNYPRYEQFF; cdr3_nt: TGTGCCAGCAGTTACTCGAACTACCCTCGGTATGAGCAGTTCTTC
d_call: -; clone_size: -; j_call: TRBJ2-7; v_call: TRBV4-1; cdr3_aa: CASSQVASLEQYF; cdr3_nt: TGCGCCAGCAGCCAAGTTGCCAGCCTCGAGCAGTACTTC
d_call: -; clone_size: -; j_call: TRBJ2-6; v_call: TRBV4-3; cdr3_aa: CASSQDTLSGANVLTF; cdr3_nt: TGCGCCAGCAGCCAAGATACCCTTTCTGGGGCCAACGTCCTGACTTTC
d_call: -; clone_size: few; j_call: TRBJ1-2; v_call: TRBV13; cdr3_aa: CASSLEPGFRYGYTF; cdr3_nt: TGTGCCAGCAGCTTAGAACCAGGCTTTAGGTATGGCTACACCTTC
d_call: -; clone_size: -; j_call: TRBJ1-3; v_call: TRBV7-6; cdr3_aa: CASSPSFSWEMGNTIYF; cdr3_nt: TGTGCCAGCAGCCCCTCCTTTTCCTGGGAAATGGGAAACACCATATATTTT
d_call: -; clone_size: once; j_call: TRBJ1-1; v_call: TRBV6-5; cdr3_aa: CASSSTERTEAFF; cdr3_nt: TGTGCCAGCAGCTCGACGGAGCGCACTGAAGCTTTCTTT
d_call: -; clone_size: -; j_call: TRBJ2-2; v_call: TRBV10-3; cdr3_aa: CAISAGDANTGELFF; cdr3_nt: TGTGCCATCAGTGCCGGGGATGCGAACACCGGGGAGCTGTTTTTT
d_call: -; clone_size: -; j_call: TRBJ1-1; v_call: TRBV10-3; cdr3_aa: CATRDGSEAFF; cdr3_nt: TGTGCCACCAGGGACGGTTCTGAAGCTTTCTTT
d_call: TRBD2; clone_size: -; j_call: TRBJ2-1; v_call: TRBV4-2; cdr3_aa: CASSHIAGGSYNEQFF; cdr3_nt: TGTGCCAGCAGCCATATAGCGGGGGGCTCCTACAATGAGCAGTTCTTC
d_call: -; clone_size: -; j_call: TRBJ2-7; v_call: TRBV19; cdr3_aa: CASSAGTSPYEQYF; cdr3_nt: TGTGCCAGTAGTGCCGGGACAAGCCCCTACGAGCAGTACTTC
d_call: -; clone_size: few; j_call: TRBJ2-7; v_call: TRBV10-3; cdr3_aa: CASSYGAYSYEQYF; cdr3_nt: TGTGCCAGCAGCTACGGGGCTTACTCCTACGAGCAGTACTTC
d_call: TRBD1; clone_size: -; j_call: TRBJ1-2; v_call: TRBV27; cdr3_aa: CASTAGTGNYGYTF; cdr3_nt: TGTGCCAGCACCGCTGGGACAGGGAACTATGGCTACACCTTC
d_call: -; clone_size: -; j_call: TRBJ2-3; v_call: TRBV7-6; cdr3_aa: CASIETTSLSTDTQYF; cdr3_nt: TGTGCCAGCATCGAAACGACTTCACTTAGCACAGATACGCAGTATTTT
d_call: -; clone_size: -; j_call: TRBJ1-4; v_call: TRBV7-9; cdr3_aa: CASSLEPATNEKLFF; cdr3_nt: TGTGCCAGCAGCTTAGAACCGGCAACTAATGAAAAACTGTTTTTT
d_call: -; clone_size: -; j_call: TRBJ2-1; v_call: TRBV16; cdr3_aa: CASSQGTDEQFF; cdr3_nt: TGTGCCAGCAGCCAGGGCACCGATGAGCAGTTCTTC
d_call: -; clone_size: once; j_call: TRBJ2-1; v_call: TRBV28; cdr3_aa: CASSPRQVEKFF; cdr3_nt: TGTGCCAGCAGTCCACGACAGGTTGAAAAGTTCTTC
d_call: -; clone_size: -; j_call: TRBJ2-3; v_call: TRBV27; cdr3_aa: CASSEIAEHTDTQYF; cdr3_nt: TGTGCCAGCAGTGAGATAGCGGAGCACACAGATACGCAGTATTTT
d_call: -; clone_size: -; j_call: TRBJ2-1; v_call: TRBV6-5; cdr3_aa: CASSYSDYNEQFF; cdr3_nt: TGTGCCAGCAGTTACTCGGACTACAATGAGCAGTTCTTC
d_call: TRBD1; clone_size: -; j_call: TRBJ2-7; v_call: TRBV6-6; cdr3_aa: CASSSPGTAYEQYF; cdr3_nt: TGTGCCAGCAGTTCCCCAGGGACAGCCTACGAGCAGTACTTC
d_call: TRBD1; clone_size: -; j_call: TRBJ1-3; v_call: TRBV5-4; cdr3_aa: CASSRTGESGNTIYF; cdr3_nt: TGTGCCAGCAGCCGGACAGGGGAGTCTGGAAACACCATATATTTT
d_call: -; clone_size: -; j_call: TRBJ1-6; v_call: TRBV6-6; cdr3_aa: CASGEETYNSPLHF; cdr3_nt: TGTGCCAGTGGGGAAGAAACCTATAATTCACCCCTCCACTTT
d_call: TRBD2; clone_size: -; j_call: TRBJ2-3; v_call: TRBV29-1; cdr3_aa: CSVLAGYSTDTQYF; cdr3_nt: TGCAGCGTTTTAGCGGGTTATAGCACAGATACGCAGTATTTT
d_call: -; clone_size: -; j_call: TRBJ2-7; v_call: TRBV7-9; cdr3_aa: CASSLESEPGNEQYF; cdr3_nt: TGTGCCAGCAGCTTGGAAAGCGAGCCTGGCAACGAGCAGTACTTC
d_call: -; clone_size: -; j_call: TRBJ1-1; v_call: TRBV27; cdr3_aa: CASSPLGRGTEAFF; cdr3_nt: TGTGCCAGCAGCCCCCTAGGACGTGGCACTGAAGCTTTCTTT
d_call: -; clone_size: -; j_call: TRBJ1-1; v_call: TRBV2; cdr3_aa: CASTANTEAFF; cdr3_nt: TGTGCCAGCACAGCAAACACTGAAGCTTTCTTT
d_call: TRBD2; clone_size: -; j_call: TRBJ2-1; v_call: TRBV6-4; cdr3_aa: CASSPTSGGANEQFF; cdr3_nt: TGTGCCAGCAGTCCGACTAGCGGGGGGGCAAATGAGCAGTTCTTC
d_call: -; clone_size: -; j_call: TRBJ1-5; v_call: TRBV28; cdr3_aa: CASSPRWPSNQPQHF; cdr3_nt: TGTGCCAGCAGTCCCCGTTGGCCTAGCAATCAGCCCCAGCATTTT
d_call: TRBD1; clone_size: -; j_call: TRBJ2-7; v_call: TRBV30; cdr3_aa: CAWSDYETGTYEQYF; cdr3_nt: TGTGCCTGGAGTGATTATGAGACAGGGACCTACGAGCAGTACTTC
d_call: TRBD2; clone_size: -; j_call: TRBJ2-5; v_call: TRBV7-8; cdr3_aa: CASSFGAGGMIETQYF; cdr3_nt: TGTGCCAGCAGCTTTGGCGCGGGAGGAATGATCGAGACCCAGTACTTC
d_call: -; clone_size: once; j_call: TRBJ1-2; v_call: TRBV6-1; cdr3_aa: CASSEPQGPSTFYGYTF; cdr3_nt: TGTGCCAGCAGTGAACCCCAAGGGCCATCAACCTTCTATGGCTACACCTTC
d_call: -; clone_size: medium-sized; j_call: TRBJ2-7; v_call: TRBV7-3; cdr3_aa: CASSLTVGNEQYF; cdr3_nt: TGTGCCAGCAGCTTAACGGTCGGAAACGAGCAGTACTTC
d_call: -; clone_size: -; j_call: TRBJ1-1; v_call: TRBV9; cdr3_aa: CASSPGGDETEAFF; cdr3_nt: TGTGCCAGCAGCCCCGGCGGTGACGAGACTGAAGCTTTCTTT
d_call: -; clone_size: -; j_call: TRBJ1-6; v_call: TRBV5-6; cdr3_aa: CASSLGGNSPLHF; cdr3_nt: TGTGCCAGCAGCTTGGGAGGAAATTCACCCCTCCACTTT
d_call: TRBD1; clone_size: -; j_call: TRBJ2-5; v_call: TRBV5-6; cdr3_aa: CASSLVWTGTQETQYF; cdr3_nt: TGTGCCAGCAGCTTGGTTTGGACAGGGACCCAAGAGACCCAGTACTTC
d_call: TRBD2; clone_size: -; j_call: TRBJ2-3; v_call: TRBV9; cdr3_aa: CASSVQRDQTSTDTQYF; cdr3_nt: TGTGCCAGCAGCGTCCAGCGGGATCAAACTAGCACAGATACGCAGTATTTT
d_call: -; clone_size: -; j_call: TRBJ1-1; v_call: TRBV4-3; cdr3_aa: CASSQEGGGAGNTEAFF; cdr3_nt: TGCGCCAGCAGCCAAGAGGGGGGGGGCGCAGGGAACACTGAAGCTTTCTTT